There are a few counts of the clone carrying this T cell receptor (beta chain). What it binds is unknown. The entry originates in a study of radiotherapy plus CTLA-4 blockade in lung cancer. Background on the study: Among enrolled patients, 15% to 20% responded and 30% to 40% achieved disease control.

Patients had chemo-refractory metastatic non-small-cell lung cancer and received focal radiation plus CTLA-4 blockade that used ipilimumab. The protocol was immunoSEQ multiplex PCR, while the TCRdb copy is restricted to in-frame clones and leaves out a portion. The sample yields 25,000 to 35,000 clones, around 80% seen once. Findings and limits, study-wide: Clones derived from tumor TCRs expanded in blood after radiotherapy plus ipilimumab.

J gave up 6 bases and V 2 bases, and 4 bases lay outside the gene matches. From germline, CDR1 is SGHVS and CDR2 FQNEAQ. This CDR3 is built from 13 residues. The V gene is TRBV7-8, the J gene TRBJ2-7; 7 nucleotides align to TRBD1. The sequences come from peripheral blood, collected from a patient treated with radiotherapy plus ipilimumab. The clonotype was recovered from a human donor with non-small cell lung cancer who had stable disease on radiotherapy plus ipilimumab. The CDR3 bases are TGTGCCAGCAGCTTATCGACAGGGACCGAGCAGTACTTC. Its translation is CASSLSTGTEQYF.